This entry concerns a single TCR beta chain. Treatment specified: approximately 18 received Ad26.COV2.S at low or high dose, single or two shots; several received placebo; per-sample allocation not given. Day 63 after the first vaccine or placebo injection was the time point for sampling. The method was immunoSEQ multiplex PCR; TCRdb's version includes in-frame clones alone and lacks a portion of them. The sample has roughly 320,000 clones, over 75% seen once. The sample comes from a study of Ad26.COV2.S vaccination and SARS-CoV-2 variants. For the study at large: Enrolled in COV1001, the donor was in the Ad26.COV2.S trial arm, which received the vaccine. Ad26.COV2.S, an intramuscular injection, was given once or twice 56 days apart.

Trimming at V came to 4 bases and at J to 4 bases, leaving 3 bases not matched to a gene. This CDR3 region has 14 residues. Germline CDR1 KGHSH, CDR2 LQKENI. This clonotype was sampled from a person aged 18-65 years who received the Ad26.COV2.S COVID-19 vaccine or a placebo. This chain joins TRBV18 and TRBJ2-7; 11 bases match TRBD2. The source material was peripheral blood, sampled in a trial of Ad26.COV2.S vaccine versus placebo. CDR3 in amino acids: CASSLVAGGYEQYF. The CDR3 DNA is TGTGCCAGCTCACTGGTAGCGGGGGGGTACGAGCAGTACTTC. The full variable domain, completed using reference TRBV18 and TRBJ2-7, is NAGVMQNPRHLVRRRGQEARLRCSPMKGHSHVYWYRQLPEEGLKFMVYLQKENIIDESGMPKERFSAEFPKEGPSILRIQQVVRGDSAAYFCASSLVAGGYEQYFGPGTRLTVT.